This T cell receptor gamma chain comes out of a study of gamma-delta T cells after stem cell transplantation. Points on this clone: The TCRdb protein comes from a much larger clone and disagrees with this DNA's translation at residue 4, likely due to a read error; the protein given here is derived from the DNA.

TCRdb processed the RT-PCR reads again with the CATT caller. The sample includes roughly 1,800 gamma-chain clones, more than 3% of them seen just once. This clonotype was obtained from a human donor. It is not recorded whose cells these are; they may come from a transplant donor. Sequencing was performed on gamma-delta T cells.

The CDR3, as DNA: TGTGCCACCCGGGATAGGGCTAGTAGTGATTGGATCAAGACGTTT. Its translation is CATRDRASSDWIKTF. The chain employs TRGV8 and TRGJP2. Germline CDR1 reads VENAVY; CDR2 reads YDSYNSRV. This CDR3 is 15 amino acids long.